The 11 T cell receptor beta chains given below trace back to one sample, sequenced in a study of blood T cell repertoires in COVID-19. Some clones are missing from TCRdb's copy, which holds only in-frame ones; the method was immunoSEQ multiplex PCR. The sample has roughly 140,000 clones, 84% seen once; the top ten hold 9.5% to 13%. The sequenced sample consisted of peripheral blood. The receptors come from a man aged 55-75 years with active or convalescent COVID-19.

This clone is a singleton in its sample. The rearrangement links TRBV9 to TRBJ2-5; D is unclear. CDR1 is SGDLS, CDR2 YYNGEE, per germline. Trimming took off 3 bases at V and 7 bases at J, with 10 bases between the two ends. The CDR3 has 12 residues. CDR3 coding DNA: TGTGCCAGCAGCGGAGGCTCGGGGACCCAGTACTTC. Encoded protein: CASSGGSGTQYF.

The genes are TRBV4-3 and TRBJ1-5, with D possibly being TRBD1 (5 bases). CDR1 is LGHNA and CDR2 is YSLEER in the germline V gene. This CDR3 has 17 amino acids. The V end was cut by 1 base, the J end by 0 bases, with 13 bases between. CDR3 protein: CASSQVRTGGSNQPQHF. In nucleotides, the CDR3 is TGCGCCAGCAGCCAAGTTCGAACAGGCGGTAGCAATCAGCCCCAGCATTTT.

This clone occurred many times. The rearrangement joins TRBV19 to TRBJ2-7; 8 positions match TRBD1. The CDR3 sequence is 14 residues long. V lost 4 bases, J lost 3 bases, and 5 bases stayed unmatched. Germline V gene lookup returns CDR1 LNHDA and CDR2 SQIVND (reference sequence). In nucleotides, the CDR3 is TGTGCCAGTAGTAGTCAGGGGGCGGACTACGAGCAGTACTTC. Its protein product is CASSSQGADYEQYF.

The chain links TRBV15 to TRBJ2-7; no clear D gene. V lost 2 bases to trimming and J lost 5 bases, with 7 bases between them. The germline V gene encodes CDR1 LNHNV and CDR2 YYDKDF (reference sequence). The CDR3 has 12 residues. CDR3 in DNA: TGTGCCACCAGCAGACCCCGCGACGAGCAGTACTTC. This sequence encodes CATSRPRDEQYF.

The chain joins TRBV7-9 to TRBJ2-2; tentatively, D is TRBD2 (6 bases). Germline V gene data show CDR1 as SEHNR and CDR2 as FQNEAQ (reference sequence). CDR3 length equals 14 residues. V dropped 4 bases and J dropped 8 bases, with 14 bases sitting between them. The CDR3 DNA sequence: TGTGCCAGCAGCTCACCGGGACTGAATGGGGAGCTGTTTTTT. It translates to CASSSPGLNGELFF.

This clone showed up just a few times. This chain connects TRBV12-3 or TRBV12-4 to TRBJ1-1; D not certain. The CDR3 extends over 13 amino acids. The V and J ends lost 5 bases and 1 base respectively, with 8 bases between them. The CDR3 sequence: CASSLTANTEAFF. CDR3 sequence (DNA): TGTGCCAGCAGTCTCACAGCGAACACTGAAGCTTTCTTT.

CDR3 in amino acids: CASSLTSGTHNEQFF. CDR3 coding DNA: TGTGCCAGCAGTTTAACCTCCGGGACTCATAATGAGCAGTTCTTC. The chain combines TRBV27 with TRBJ2-1, with D possibly TRBD2 on 6 matching bases. V dropped 2 bases and J dropped 7 bases, with 15 bases sitting between them. The germline gives CDR1 MNHEY, CDR2 SMNVEV (reference sequence). This CDR3 has 15 amino acids.

The chain uses TRBV19 and TRBJ1-3; D remains ambiguous. CDR1 is LNHDA and CDR2 is SQIVND in the germline V gene (reference sequence). V lost 5 bases to trimming and J lost 4 bases, with 15 bases between them. The CDR3 is made up of 15 amino acids. The CDR3 DNA is TGTGCCAGTAGTCTTAGTACACAGTGGGGAAACACCATATATTTT. Protein product: CASSLSTQWGNTIYF. The complete variable domain, with remaining parts taken from reference TRBV19 and TRBJ1-3, reads DGGITQSPKYLFRKEGQNVTLSCEQNLNHDAMYWYRQDPGQGLRLIYYSQIVNDFQKGDIAEGYSVSREKKESFPLTVTSAQKNPTAFYLCASSLSTQWGNTIYFGEGSWLTVV.

The genes are TRBV18 and TRBJ2-3, with 7 bases aligning to TRBD2. The CDR3 has 16 amino acids. Germline values: CDR1 KGHSH, CDR2 LQKENI. The V segment lost 3 bases and the J segment 5 bases; nucleotides outside the gene matches: 11. The CDR3 DNA reads TGTGCCAGCTCACCCCGTTTAACGGGAGGAATAGATACGCAGTATTTT. The encoded protein is CASSPRLTGGIDTQYF.

The chain couples TRBV19 to TRBJ1-2, with 9 bases aligning to TRBD1. CDR1 is LNHDA, CDR2 SQIVND, per germline (reference sequence). The CDR3 spans 18 residues. Trimming cost V 3 bases and J 1 base; bases outside gene matches: 12. CDR3 residues: CASSIIRTGATSNYGYTF. The CDR3, as DNA: TGTGCCAGTAGTATTATCCGGACAGGGGCAACTAGTAACTATGGCTACACCTTC.

The gene calls are TRBV2 and TRBJ2-3, with 7 positions matching TRBD2. Germline CDR1 SNHLY, CDR2 FYNNEI. CDR3 length equals 12 residues. V was clipped by 6 bases and J by 5 bases; unmatched bases: 2. For the CDR3, the DNA is TGTGCCAGCAGGGGCGGGGGAGATACGCAGTATTTT. Encoded protein: CASRGGGDTQYF.